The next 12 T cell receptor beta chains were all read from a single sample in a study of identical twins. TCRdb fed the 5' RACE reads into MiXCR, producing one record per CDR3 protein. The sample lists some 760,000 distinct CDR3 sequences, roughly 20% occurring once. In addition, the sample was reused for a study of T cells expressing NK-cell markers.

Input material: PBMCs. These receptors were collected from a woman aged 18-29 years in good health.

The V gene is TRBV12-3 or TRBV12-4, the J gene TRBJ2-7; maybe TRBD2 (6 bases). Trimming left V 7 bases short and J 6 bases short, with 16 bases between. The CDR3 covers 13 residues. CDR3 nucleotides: TGTGCCAGCACACGGGGGAGTCGAGGCGAGCAGTACTTC. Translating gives CASTRGSRGEQYF.

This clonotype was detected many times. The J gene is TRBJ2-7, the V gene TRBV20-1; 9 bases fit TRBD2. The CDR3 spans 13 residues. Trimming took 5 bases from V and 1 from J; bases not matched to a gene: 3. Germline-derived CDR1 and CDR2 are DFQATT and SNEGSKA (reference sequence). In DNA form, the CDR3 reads TGCAGTGCTCGACTAGCGGAGTCCTACGAGCAGTACTTC. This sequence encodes CSARLAESYEQYF.

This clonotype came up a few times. The CDR3 is CSARVFDTQYF. As DNA, the CDR3 is TGCAGTGCTAGAGTATTTGATACGCAGTATTTT. J is TRBJ2-3 and V is TRBV20-1, with D hard to call. The CDR3 is made up of 11 amino acids. The V gene's germline CDR1 is DFQATT and CDR2 SNEGSKA (reference sequence). V gave up 1 base and J gave up 6 bases, with 5 bases separating them.

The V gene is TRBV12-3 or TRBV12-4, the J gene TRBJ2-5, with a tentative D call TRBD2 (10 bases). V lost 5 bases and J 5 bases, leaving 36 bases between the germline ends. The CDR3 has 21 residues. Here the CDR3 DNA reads TGTGCCAGCAGTCTAAGGACAGGGGTGAGGCTAGCGGGAGTGAATGTCGAGACCCAGTACTTC. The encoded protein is CASSLRTGVRLAGVNVETQYF.

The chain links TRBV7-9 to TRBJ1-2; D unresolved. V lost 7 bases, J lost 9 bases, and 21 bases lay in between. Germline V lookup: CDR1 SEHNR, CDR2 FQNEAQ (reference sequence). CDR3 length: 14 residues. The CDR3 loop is CASTEDPDLWSYTF. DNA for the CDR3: TGTGCCAGCACCGAGGATCCGGATCTCTGGAGCTACACCTTC.

The CDR3 protein is CSASRVERPFF. The CDR3 DNA follows: TGCAGTGCTAGCCGCGTAGAAAGGCCGTTCTTC. The chain joins TRBV20-1 to TRBJ2-1; D is unclear. This CDR3 has 11 residues. Trimming pared 3 bases from V and 15 bases from J, leaving 15 bases between. Germline V CDR1 and CDR2: DFQATT, SNEGSKA (reference sequence).

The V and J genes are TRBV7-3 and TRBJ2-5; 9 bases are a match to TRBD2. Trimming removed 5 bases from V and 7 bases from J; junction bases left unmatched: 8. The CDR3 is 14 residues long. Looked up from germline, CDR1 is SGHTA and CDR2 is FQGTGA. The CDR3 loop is CASSVLAGEGTQYF. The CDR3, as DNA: TGTGCCAGCAGCGTCTTAGCGGGGGAAGGGACCCAGTACTTC.

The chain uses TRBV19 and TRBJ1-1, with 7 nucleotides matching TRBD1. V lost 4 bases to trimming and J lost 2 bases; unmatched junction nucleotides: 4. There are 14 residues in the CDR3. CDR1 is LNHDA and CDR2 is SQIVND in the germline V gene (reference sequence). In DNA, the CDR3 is TGTGCCAGTAGTAACCGACAGGGTAACACTGAAGCTTTCTTT. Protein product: CASSNRQGNTEAFF. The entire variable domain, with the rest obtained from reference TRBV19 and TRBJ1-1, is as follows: DGGITQSPKYLFRKEGQNVTLSCEQNLNHDAMYWYRQDPGQGLRLIYYSQIVNDFQKGDIAEGYSVSREKKESFPLTVTSAQKNPTAFYLCASSNRQGNTEAFFGQGTRLTVV.

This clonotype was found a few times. CDR3 sequence: CASNRKDRGYADTQYF. In DNA form, the CDR3 reads TGTGCCAGCAATCGGAAAGACAGGGGGTACGCAGATACGCAGTATTTT. The genes are TRBV12-3 or TRBV12-4 and TRBJ2-3; TRBD1 agrees at 9 bases. The CDR3 has 16 amino acids. With 7 bases clipped from V and 4 bases from J, the junction kept 12 bases outside the gene matches.

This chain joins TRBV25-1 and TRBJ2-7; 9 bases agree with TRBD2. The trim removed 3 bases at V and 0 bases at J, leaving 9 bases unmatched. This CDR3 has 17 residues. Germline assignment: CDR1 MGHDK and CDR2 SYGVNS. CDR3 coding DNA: TGTGCCAGCAGTGACCCTGGACTAGCGCTCTACTCCTACGAGCAGTACTTC. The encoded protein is CASSDPGLALYSYEQYF.

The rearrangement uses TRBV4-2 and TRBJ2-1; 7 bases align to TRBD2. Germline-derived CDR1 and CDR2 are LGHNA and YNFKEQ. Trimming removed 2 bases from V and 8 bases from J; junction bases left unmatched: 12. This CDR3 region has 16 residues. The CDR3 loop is CASSQSGEGPYDEQFF. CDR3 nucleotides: TGTGCCAGCAGCCAAAGCGGGGAGGGCCCTTATGATGAGCAGTTCTTC.

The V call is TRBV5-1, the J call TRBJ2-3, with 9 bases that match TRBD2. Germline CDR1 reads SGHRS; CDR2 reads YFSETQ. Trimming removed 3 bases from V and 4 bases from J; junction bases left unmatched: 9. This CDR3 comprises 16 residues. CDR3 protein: CASSWGSGRSADTQYF. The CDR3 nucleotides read TGCGCCAGCAGCTGGGGAAGCGGGAGGAGCGCAGATACGCAGTATTTT.